This T cell receptor beta chain was observed in a study of OX40 agonist ivuxolimab in advanced cancers. The overall study: The treatment was a fully human IgG2 OX40 agonist, ivuxolimab.

Worth noting for this clone: Its antigen is as yet unknown.

The study's findings and limits: Among the lowest peripheral clonal expansion occurred in 0.1-3.0 mg/kg partial responders. Among some nonresponders, normalized T-cell clonal expansion was also low. Clonal expansion from baseline to week 6 occurred in both CD4+ and CD8+ T cells.

The table came from immunoSEQ multiplex PCR; TCRdb's copy has only in-frame clones and leaves some out. This sample has 61,000 or so clones, with 80% to 85% found just once. Per the germline V gene, CDR1 is SGHRS and CDR2 is YFSETQ. The J segment lost 2 bases and the V segment lost 0 bases, leaving 6 bases of the junction unmatched. The CDR3 runs 17 residues. The origin of this receptor is an adult with an advanced solid tumor such as melanoma, head and neck, liver or kidney cancer. The J gene is TRBJ2-2, the V gene TRBV5-1; 8 bases line up with TRBD1. Sequences were derived from CD4+ or CD8+ T cells sorted from blood, sampled in a trial of the OX40 agonist ivuxolimab. CDR3 sequence (DNA): TGCGCCAGCAGCTTGGGCCCCCAGGGGGCAAACACCGGGGAGCTGTTTTTT. It codes for CASSLGPQGANTGELFF. The whole variable domain, remainder taken from reference TRBV5-1 and TRBJ2-2, is KAGVTQTPRYLIKTRGQQVTLSCSPISGHRSVSWYQQTPGQGLQFLFEYFSETQRNKGNFPGRFSGRQFSNSRSEMNVSTLELGDSALYLCASSLGPQGANTGELFFGEGSRLTVL.